This TCR beta chain was captured by sequencing in a study of blood T cell repertoires in COVID-19. The CDR3 extends over 15 amino acids. V gave up 4 bases and J gave up 1 base; unmatched junction bases: 3. Per germline, CDR1 KGHSH and CDR2 LQKENI. The table came from immunoSEQ multiplex PCR; TCRdb's copy has only in-frame clones and leaves some out. The table records approximately 220,000 clones, around 86% of them present only once. The origin of this receptor is a man in his fifties with acute or convalescent COVID-19. Source material: peripheral blood. The V gene is TRBV18, the J gene TRBJ1-1; TRBD1 matches 10 bases. The CDR3 loop reads CASSRQGAWNTEAFF. DNA for the CDR3: TGTGCCAGCTCACGACAGGGGGCTTGGAACACTGAAGCTTTCTTT. The full variable domain, in which reference TRBV18 and TRBJ1-1 provide the parts outside the CDR3, is NAGVMQNPRHLVRRRGQEARLRCSPMKGHSHVYWYRQLPEEGLKFMVYLQKENIIDESGMPKERFSAEFPKEGPSILRIQQVVRGDSAAYFCASSRQGAWNTEAFFGQGTRLTVV.